This T cell receptor beta chain was found in a study of T-cell reconstitution after alpha-beta-depleted transplantation in children. The V gene end was trimmed by 9 bases and the J gene end by 5 bases; junction bases not matched to a gene: 5. This CDR3 is 13 amino acids long. Unique molecular identifiers were incorporated when the TCRbeta library was constructed. Each CDR3 protein is one row after TCRdb ran MiXCR on the PCR reads. In the table there are roughly 500,000 distinct CDR3 sequences, around a third of which are singletons. The chain recombines TRBV12-3 or TRBV12-4 with TRBJ2-2, with 8 bases matching TRBD1. This receptor was identified in a human donor who donated a stem cell graft to a child with aplastic anemia. Sequences were derived from PBMCs from the stem cell graft donor, sampled from the stem cell graft. The CDR3 nucleotides read TGTGCCAGTAGGTACAGGGGGACCGGGGAGCTGTTTTTT. It yields the protein CASRYRGTGELFF.